A selection of T cell receptor beta chains follows, all from one sample in a study of OX40 agonist ivuxolimab in advanced cancers. Libraries were prepared by immunoSEQ multiplex PCR; TCRdb keeps only in-frame clonotypes and omits some of them. The sample includes roughly 49,000 clones, about nine tenths of them seen just once. The source was CD4+ or CD8+ T cells sorted from blood, collected in a trial of the OX40 agonist ivuxolimab. These receptors were collected from an adult with an advanced solid tumor such as melanoma, head and neck, liver or kidney cancer. The CDR3 runs from the conserved cysteine through the conserved F or W. D genes are given only for firm matches. Where a row states a size, it is once, few, many or the class of an expanded clone; other rows omit it.

>TRBV6-5|-|-|TRBJ2-5
TGTGCCAGCAGGACCCTACAGGGCGGGGAGACCCAGTACTTC
CASRTLQGGETQYF
>TRBV2|TRBD1|-|TRBJ2-1
TGTGCCAGCACAACCGCCCGACAGGGGTACAATGAGCAGTTCTTC
CASTTARQGYNEQFF
>TRBV30|-|-|TRBJ2-2
TGTGCCTGGACCCAAGGGCAGCACACCGGGGAGCTGTTTTTT
CAWTQGQHTGELFF
>TRBV10-3|-|-|TRBJ2-7
TGTGCCACCAGTCTTCCCTCGGTCGCATCCTACGAGCAGTACTTC
CATSLPSVASYEQYF
>TRBV30|TRBD1|few|TRBJ2-7
TGTGCCTGGAGTTATTCAGGGGGCCTCCCCTACGAGCAGTACTTC
CAWSYSGGLPYEQYF
>TRBV28|-|-|TRBJ2-5
TGTGCCAGCAGCCACGACGCGGGGTTGCAAGAGACCCAGTACTTC
CASSHDAGLQETQYF
>TRBV21-1|-|-|TRBJ2-1
TGTGCCAGCAGCAAAGAACCTAGCGGTGAGCAGTTCTTC
CASSKEPSGEQFF
>TRBV25-1|TRBD2|-|TRBJ2-5
TGTGCCAGCAGTGATAGCGGGGCGATCGGGGGGACCCAGTACTTC
CASSDSGAIGGTQYF
>TRBV4-2|-|-|TRBJ2-5
TGTGCCAGCAGCCAAGACTCGGGGGCGGAGACCCAGTACTTC
CASSQDSGAETQYF
>TRBV25-1|-|-|TRBJ2-1
TGTGCCAGCAGTGGAAACAGGCGATACAATGAGCAGTTCTTC
CASSGNRRYNEQFF
>TRBV18|-|-|TRBJ2-7
TGTGCCAGCTCACCAAATTCTCCCCGCAGTAGCCACGAGCAGTACTTC
CASSPNSPRSSHEQYF
>TRBV14|-|-|TRBJ2-4
TGTGCCAGCAGCCAAGCCTCGGGGGATGACATTCAGTACTTC
CASSQASGDDIQYF
>TRBV5-6|-|-|TRBJ1-5
TGTGCCAGCAGCGTAAGGGATTATCAGCCCCAGCATTTT
CASSVRDYQPQHF
>TRBV7-8|-|-|TRBJ2-1
TGTGCCAGCAGTAAATCCGGACTCCTGGGGAGTAACAATGAGCAGTTCTTC
CASSKSGLLGSNNEQFF
>TRBV6-1|-|-|TRBJ1-4
TGTGCCAGCAGGCCCCACAGGGCTCCTAATGAAAAACTGTTTTTT
CASRPHRAPNEKLFF
>TRBV18|-|-|TRBJ1-5
TGTGCCAGCTCACCCAAGACCCGAGAGATGCATCAGCCCCAGCATTTT
CASSPKTREMHQPQHF
>TRBV2|-|once|TRBJ2-7
TGTGCCAGCTCTTTGCGGGGAGAAGTTGCCTACGAGCAGTACTTC
CASSLRGEVAYEQYF
>TRBV28|TRBD1|-|TRBJ2-7
TGTGCCAGCCGGGACAGTAAAACCTACGAGCAGTACTTC
CASRDSKTYEQYF
>TRBV28|-|-|TRBJ1-5
TGTGCCAGCAGCTCTGGGAAAAACCGCAATCAGCCCCAGCATTTT
CASSSGKNRNQPQHF
>TRBV6-1|-|-|TRBJ1-2
TGTGCCAGCATCCAGCAGGGTAACCCTATTCATGGCTACACCTTC
CASIQQGNPIHGYTF
>TRBV15|TRBD1|large|TRBJ1-1
TGTGCCACCAGCAGAGGGCGAGACAGGGGCGACACTGAAGCTTTCTTT
CATSRGRDRGDTEAFF
>TRBV10-2|TRBD2|-|TRBJ2-3
TGCGCCAGCAGTGACAGCGGGGGGGCCCGCACAGATACGCAGTATTTT
CASSDSGGARTDTQYF
>TRBV5-1|-|-|TRBJ2-3
TGCGCCAGCAGCTTGGCGCCGGGGGAGAGCACAGATACGCAGTATTTT
CASSLAPGESTDTQYF
>TRBV28|-|-|TRBJ2-7
TGTGCCAGCAGCCCAACTAGCTCCGAGCAGTACTTC
CASSPTSSEQYF
>TRBV28|-|-|TRBJ1-1
TGTGCCAGCTGCTGGGGGCGGATCGACACTGAAGCTTTCTTT
CASCWGRIDTEAFF
>TRBV20-1|-|-|TRBJ2-1
TGCAGTGCCAGAAGTTACAATGAGCAGTTCTTC
CSARSYNEQFF
>TRBV5-4|TRBD1|once|TRBJ2-1
TGTGCCAGCAGCTTGCCCCGACAGGGTGTTGACGATGAGCAGTTCTTC
CASSLPRQGVDDEQFF
>TRBV5-1|-|-|TRBJ1-3
TGCGCCAGCAGCTTGGTAGCAGGGGTCGGAAACACCATATATTTT
CASSLVAGVGNTIYF
>TRBV29-1|-|few|TRBJ2-5
TGCAGCGTTGTAAGTGGGAAAGAGACCCAGTACTTC
CSVVSGKETQYF
>TRBV9|TRBD1|once|TRBJ2-7
TGTGCCAGCAGCGCCGGGGGACAGGGTAACTACGAGCAGTACTTC
CASSAGGQGNYEQYF
>TRBV6-5|TRBD1|-|TRBJ1-5
TGTGCCAGCAGCCCTCGAAGGACAGGGGTTCAGCCCCAGCATTTT
CASSPRRTGVQPQHF
>TRBV19|-|-|TRBJ1-5
TGTGCCAGTAACCGGGACATCAATCAGCCCCAGCATTTT
CASNRDINQPQHF
>TRBV9|TRBD2|-|TRBJ2-3
TGTGCCAGCAGCGAGCCGTCCGGGGGGGATACGCAGTATTTT
CASSEPSGGDTQYF
>TRBV4-2|-|-|TRBJ1-4
TGTGCCAGCAGCCAAGGCCAACAGGCAACTAATGAAAAACTGTTTTTT
CASSQGQQATNEKLFF
>TRBV4-2|TRBD2|-|TRBJ2-7
TGTGCCAGCAGCCCCTTAGCGGGGGAGGGTTACGAGCAGTACTTC
CASSPLAGEGYEQYF
>TRBV11-1|-|-|TRBJ2-5
TGTGCCAGCAGCTTAGCCGTCGGGCGTCTCGAAGAGACCCAGTACTTC
CASSLAVGRLEETQYF
>TRBV6-1|TRBD2|-|TRBJ2-1
TGTGCCAGCAGTGGAACCTCTACTAGCGGGAGTTACAATGAGCAGTTCTTC
CASSGTSTSGSYNEQFF
>TRBV27|-|-|TRBJ2-5
TGTGCCAGCAGGCCACTAGACCAAGAGACCCAGTACTTC
CASRPLDQETQYF
>TRBV9|-|-|TRBJ2-7
TGTGCCAGCAGCGTAGGAGGTGCCATCCAGGAGCAGTACTTC
CASSVGGAIQEQYF
>TRBV9|-|-|TRBJ2-7
TGTGCCAGCAGCGCTTTGGTTACGGGCGAGCAGTACTTC
CASSALVTGEQYF
>TRBV14|-|once|TRBJ2-3
TGTGCCAGCAGCCCCCGGGGAGGGGGTGGTTCAGATACGCAGTATTTT
CASSPRGGGGSDTQYF
>TRBV11-1|TRBD2|-|TRBJ2-1
TGTGCCAGCAGCTTATTTAGCGGGGGGAACAATGAGCAGTTCTTC
CASSLFSGGNNEQFF
>TRBV5-1|TRBD2|-|TRBJ2-1
TGCGCCAGCAGCTTCTCTAGCGGGATTTTCGATGAGCAGTTCTTC
CASSFSSGIFDEQFF
>TRBV18|-|-|TRBJ2-3
TGTGCCAGCTCACCACGTGCTTTGGACAGAACTAGCACAGATACGCAGTATTTT
CASSPRALDRTSTDTQYF
>TRBV6-1|-|-|TRBJ1-2
TGTGCCAGCAGTGAATATCGGGGGCGTAACTATGGCTACACCTTC
CASSEYRGRNYGYTF
>TRBV28|-|-|TRBJ1-5
TGTGCCAGCAGTTTATTAGGTAGCAATCAGCCCCAGCATTTT
CASSLLGSNQPQHF
>TRBV2|-|-|TRBJ1-6
TGTGCCCAGCACGCCGGGATAGACTCACCCCTCCACTTT
CAQHAGIDSPLHF
>TRBV6-1|-|-|TRBJ2-5
TGTGCCAGCACTCCTCAAGAGACCCAGTACTTC
CASTPQETQYF
>TRBV9|TRBD1|-|TRBJ1-2
TGTGCCAGCACCCTAGGGAGAGGGACAGGGTATGGCTACACCTTC
CASTLGRGTGYGYTF
>TRBV10-3|TRBD2|-|TRBJ2-1
TGTGCCATCAGTGACTTAGCGGGGTCCCTTTACAATGAGCAGTTCTTC
CAISDLAGSLYNEQFF
>TRBV5-6|-|-|TRBJ2-5
TGTGCCAGCAGCTCCGGATTACTAGGGGGTCCAGAGACCCAGTACTTC
CASSSGLLGGPETQYF
>TRBV11-1|-|-|TRBJ2-2
TGTGCCAGCGCGACGAGCCCCGGGGAGCTGTTTTTT
CASATSPGELFF
>TRBV28|TRBD2|-|TRBJ2-1
TGTGCCAGCAGTCTCCCTCTACCGGGACTAGCACAGGTAGAGCAGTTCTTC
CASSLPLPGLAQVEQFF
>TRBV11-2|TRBD1|few|TRBJ2-1
TGTGCCAGCAGCTTAGATCGGGACAGTTTTATGTTCTTC
CASSLDRDSFMFF
>TRBV29-1|TRBD2|once|TRBJ2-6
TGCAGCGCCCGACTAGCGGGTATCTCTGGGGCCAACGTCCTGACTTTC
CSARLAGISGANVLTF
>TRBV7-9|TRBD1|-|TRBJ1-1
TGTGCCAGCAGCTGGGAACAGGACAGGGCAGCTGAAGCTTTCTTT
CASSWEQDRAAEAFF
>TRBV5-1|TRBD1|-|TRBJ1-6
TGCGCCAGCAGCTTGGCCGGAAATCCGGGACAGGCGAAAAATTCACCCCTCCACTTT
CASSLAGNPGQAKNSPLHF
>TRBV7-6|-|-|TRBJ1-3
TGTGCCAGCAGCTTAGGGGCAGCATCTGGAAACACCATATATTTT
CASSLGAASGNTIYF
>TRBV5-4|-|-|TRBJ1-2
TGTGCCAGCAGCCCGACCGGGACGGGGGGAGGCTACACCTTC
CASSPTGTGGGYTF